These 4 T cell receptor beta chains share one sample of origin, sequenced in a study of blood T cell repertoires in COVID-19. TCRdb's table, derived via immunoSEQ multiplex PCR, lists solely in-frame clones and lacks some. The table has about 210,000 clones, almost 85% seen once. The sequencing sample was made of peripheral blood. Receptors were obtained from a woman between 50 and 59 years old with active or convalescent COVID-19.

This clone came up once. Relative to the germline gene, one junction end is altered; a read error may explain this. This rearrangement joins TRBV6-5 to TRBJ1-2; no reliable D call. Germline V lookup: CDR1 MNHEY, CDR2 SVGAGI. CDR3 length equals 14 residues. CDR3 protein: CASSYSGSKYGYTF. For the CDR3, the DNA is TGTGCCAGCAGTTACTCCGGGTCTAAGTATGGCTACACCTTC.

The rearrangement links TRBV4-1 to TRBJ2-1; weak D call: TRBD2 (6 bases). CDR1 and CDR2 from the germline V gene are MGHRA and YSYEKL. This CDR3 has 16 amino acids. The germline V and J ends were trimmed by 1 base and 7 bases, with 17 bases remaining between them. The CDR3 nucleotides read TGCGCCAGCAGCCAAGGACTTCGGGGGTTGGGGAATGAGCAGTTCTTC. It encodes CASSQGLRGLGNEQFF.

The chain joins TRBV27 to TRBJ1-1; D is perhaps TRBD1 (5 bases). Per the germline V gene, CDR1 is MNHEY and CDR2 is SMNVEV (reference sequence). Deletions cut 5 bases from V and 1 base from J, with 14 bases between. This CDR3 has 15 amino acids. The CDR3 here is CASSPYRDWNTEAFF. CDR3 nucleotides: TGTGCCAGCAGTCCGTATCGGGACTGGAACACTGAAGCTTTCTTT.

V usage is TRBV7-6 and J usage is TRBJ1-6; the match to TRBD1 covers 7 bases. CDR3 size: 16 residues. V was pared by 0 bases and J by 11 bases, with 10 bases of the junction left unmatched. The germline gives CDR1 SGHVS, CDR2 FNYEAQ. For the CDR3, the DNA is TGTGCCAGCAGCTTAGCGCACGGCAGGGGGGCCGCACCCCTCCACTTT. Translated: CASSLAHGRGAAPLHF.